These T cell receptor beta chains were read from a single sample in a study of CD8 T cells in ankylosing spondylitis. TCRdb reprocessed the 5' RACE reads with MiXCR, giving one entry per CDR3 protein. The sample has almost 400,000 distinct CDR3 sequences; approximately 20% are singletons. The sample was blood, either unsorted or a sorted T cell fraction (not recorded which). These receptors originate from a male donor with ankylosing spondylitis. Both conserved end residues are part of each CDR3. Fields, in order: V gene, J gene, clone size, D gene, CDR3 protein, CDR3 DNA. The D gene is left open where the match is weak. Clone size is not always given. Where it is, it says once, few, many or a class for expanded clones.

TRBV5-6,TRBJ2-5,.,TRBD1,CASSLKQGGETQYF,TGTGCCAGCAGCTTAAAACAGGGGGGAGAGACCCAGTACTTC
TRBV20-1,TRBJ2-7,few,.,CSARDPLAGIGEQYF,TGCAGTGCTAGAGACCCACTGGCAGGGATTGGCGAGCAGTACTTC
TRBV5-5,TRBJ2-3,.,TRBD2,CASSLLRESDTQYF,TGTGCCAGCAGCTTGTTGCGGGAGTCAGATACGCAGTATTTT
TRBV7-8,TRBJ1-2,many,.,CASTPRGTATNGYTF,TGTGCCAGCACCCCTAGGGGGACCGCTACCAATGGCTACACCTTC
TRBV18,TRBJ2-5,.,.,CASSPSQGQQETQYF,TGTGCCAGCTCACCATCACAGGGACAACAAGAGACCCAGTACTTC
TRBV20-1,TRBJ2-2,few,TRBD1,CSAYRGQNTGELFF,TGCAGTGCTTACAGGGGGCAAAACACCGGGGAGCTGTTTTTT
TRBV6-1,TRBJ2-7,.,.,CASSDGGLSLYEQYF,TGTGCCAGCAGTGACGGGGGCCTATCTCTCTACGAGCAGTACTTC
TRBV20-1,TRBJ2-7,.,.,CSALLANPAPYEQYF,TGCAGTGCTTTACTAGCCAACCCGGCCCCCTACGAGCAGTACTTC
TRBV7-6,TRBJ2-1,many,TRBD1,CASSLGTGYNEQFF,TGTGCCAGCAGCTTAGGGACAGGATACAATGAGCAGTTCTTC
TRBV29-1,TRBJ2-3,many,.,CSVEPASDTQYF,TGCAGCGTTGAGCCAGCCTCCGATACGCAGTATTTT
TRBV18,TRBJ2-7,.,TRBD2,CASSPGLAGGLGHEQYF,TGTGCCAGCTCACCCGGACTAGCGGGAGGACTGGGCCACGAGCAGTACTTC
TRBV29-1,TRBJ2-3,many,.,CSVRGATPGDTQYF,TGCAGCGTCCGGGGGGCCACTCCCGGAGATACGCAGTATTTT
TRBV12-3/TRBV12-4,TRBJ2-7,.,TRBD2,CASSSLAGGAYEQYF,TGTGCCAGCAGTTCTTTAGCGGGAGGGGCCTACGAGCAGTACTTC
TRBV24-1,TRBJ1-1,few,TRBD1,CATSDLRKTGGNTEAFF,TGTGCCACCAGTGATTTGCGCAAGACAGGGGGCAACACTGAAGCTTTCTTT
TRBV18,TRBJ2-5,few,.,CASSPLGRF,TGTGCCAGCTCACCTCTCGGACGTTTC
TRBV5-1,TRBJ2-3,many,.,CASSRGGAADTQYF,TGCGCCAGCAGTAGGGGGGGGGCCGCAGATACGCAGTATTTT
TRBV29-1,TRBJ1-4,few,TRBD1,CSVSEQGADEKLFF,TGCAGCGTTAGTGAACAGGGGGCTGACGAAAAACTGTTTTTT
TRBV7-2,TRBJ2-1,.,TRBD1,CASSPRTGRVNEQFF,TGTGCCAGCAGCCCTCGGACAGGGCGGGTCAATGAGCAGTTCTTC
TRBV29-1,TRBJ2-1,.,TRBD2,CGVGGLAENYNEQFF,TGCGGCGTGGGGGGACTAGCGGAAAACTACAATGAGCAGTTCTTC
TRBV18,TRBJ1-6,.,.,CASSPRDGSNSPLHF,TGTGCCAGCTCACCACGGGACGGCTCAAATTCACCCCTCCACTTT
TRBV5-6,TRBJ2-5,few,.,CASSLTGKETQYF,TGTGCCAGCAGCTTGACAGGAAAAGAGACCCAGTACTTC
TRBV11-2,TRBJ2-5,few,.,CASRGMGARETQYF,TGTGCCAGCAGGGGAATGGGGGCACGGGAGACCCAGTACTTC
TRBV9,TRBJ2-2,few,TRBD2,CASSSRTSGRGAGELFF,TGTGCCAGCAGCTCCAGGACTAGCGGGAGAGGGGCCGGGGAGCTGTTTTTT
TRBV11-2,TRBJ2-3,once,.,CASSMTAAPRMDTQYF,TGTGCCAGCAGCATGACAGCCGCCCCGCGTATGGATACGCAGTATTTT
TRBV12-3/TRBV12-4,TRBJ2-3,.,TRBD1,CASSPGQGSLQDTQYF,TGTGCCAGCAGTCCAGGACAGGGGAGCCTCCAAGATACGCAGTATTTT
TRBV12-3/TRBV12-4,TRBJ2-7,.,TRBD1,CASSTDRAYEQYF,TGTGCCAGCAGTACGGACAGGGCGTACGAGCAGTACTTC
TRBV11-3,TRBJ2-7,.,.,CASSPERRFYEQYF,TGTGCCAGCAGCCCCGAGCGACGGTTCTACGAGCAGTACTTC
TRBV4-1,TRBJ2-3,.,TRBD2,CASRQISGSPDTQYF,TGCGCCAGCCGCCAGATAAGCGGGAGCCCAGATACGCAGTATTTT
TRBV5-1,TRBJ1-1,few,.,CASSLAPGTSEAFF,TGCGCCAGCAGCTTGGCCCCAGGGACGTCTGAAGCTTTCTTT
TRBV4-2,TRBJ1-5,.,.,CASSQDLRVRQPQHF,TGTGCCAGCAGCCAAGACCTCAGGGTGCGCCAGCCCCAGCATTTT
TRBV27,TRBJ1-4,.,.,CASSWQNEKLFF,TGTGCCAGCAGCTGGCAGAATGAAAAACTGTTTTTT
TRBV5-1,TRBJ2-2,.,TRBD1,CASSSGTGYSGELFF,TGCGCCAGCAGCTCCGGGACAGGGTACTCCGGGGAGCTGTTTTTT
TRBV6-1,TRBJ2-7,.,.,CASSRGTSLYEQYF,TGTGCCAGCAGTCGGGGGACAAGCCTCTACGAGCAGTACTTC
TRBV12-3/TRBV12-4,TRBJ2-7,.,TRBD2,CASSRSGTSGYEQYF,TGTGCCAGCAGTCGGTCCGGGACTAGCGGCTACGAGCAGTACTTC
TRBV28,TRBJ2-7,.,.,CASSTPPSGRDSYEQYF,TGTGCCAGCAGTACTCCCCCATCGGGTAGGGATTCCTACGAGCAGTACTTC
TRBV19,TRBJ2-7,.,.,CASSRDRSLTYEQYF,TGTGCCAGTAGTAGAGACAGGAGTTTAACCTACGAGCAGTACTTC
TRBV29-1,TRBJ1-5,.,TRBD1,CSVLAAGGSNQPQHF,TGCAGCGTTCTCGCGGCAGGGGGCAGCAATCAGCCCCAGCATTTT
TRBV5-1,TRBJ2-1,many,.,CASSLLGGWNNEQFF,TGCGCCAGCAGCTTGTTGGGGGGTTGGAACAATGAGCAGTTCTTC
TRBV24-1,TRBJ2-1,.,TRBD2,CATSDQTSGRKEFF,TGTGCCACCAGTGATCAGACTAGCGGCAGGAAGGAGTTCTTC
TRBV12-3/TRBV12-4,TRBJ1-5,many,.,CASSLRVLWVNQPQHF,TGTGCCAGCAGTTTAAGGGTCCTCTGGGTAAATCAGCCCCAGCATTTT
TRBV14,TRBJ1-2,few,.,CASSRRGGASGYTF,TGTGCCAGCAGCCGCCGGGGGGGGGCCTCGGGCTACACCTTC
TRBV6-4,TRBJ2-7,few,.,CASSPSGTMGYEQYF,TGTGCCAGCAGTCCCTCCGGGACAATGGGCTACGAGCAGTACTTC
TRBV10-3,TRBJ2-7,few,.,CAISDTRFPNEQYF,TGTGCCATCAGCGACACTAGATTCCCGAACGAGCAGTACTTC
TRBV25-1,TRBJ2-1,.,.,CASSVQGFNEQFF,TGTGCCAGCAGTGTTCAGGGTTTCAATGAGCAGTTCTTC
TRBV5-1,TRBJ2-2,many,TRBD1,CASSGTGLDTGELFF,TGCGCCAGCAGCGGGACAGGGTTGGACACCGGGGAGCTGTTTTTT
TRBV6-6,TRBJ2-7,few,.,CASGTGLRYEQYF,TGTGCCAGCGGAACGGGACTCCGTTACGAGCAGTACTTC
TRBV5-1,TRBJ1-1,.,.,CASSLRQTGTEAFF,TGCGCCAGCAGCCTAAGACAGACCGGGACTGAAGCTTTCTTT
TRBV5-1,TRBJ2-5,few,.,CASSLLGGQQETQYF,TGCGCCAGCAGCCTGTTAGGGGGACAACAAGAGACCCAGTACTTC
TRBV3-1,TRBJ2-3,many,TRBD1,CASSRQGLVTDTQYF,TGTGCCAGCAGCCGACAGGGCTTGGTAACAGATACGCAGTATTTT
TRBV5-1,TRBJ2-3,.,TRBD2,CASYASGILKDTQYF,TGCGCCAGCTACGCCAGCGGGATACTAAAAGATACGCAGTATTTT
TRBV28,TRBJ2-7,.,.,CASSLAGTNYEQYF,TGTGCCAGCAGTTTAGCAGGGACGAACTACGAGCAGTACTTC
TRBV5-4,TRBJ2-7,.,TRBD1,CASSPSRQGRAYEQYF,TGTGCCAGCAGCCCATCAAGACAGGGGCGGGCCTACGAGCAGTACTTC
TRBV12-3/TRBV12-4,TRBJ2-3,many,.,CASSLGADTDTQYF,TGTGCCAGCAGTTTAGGGGCAGACACAGATACGCAGTATTTT